The 21 T cell receptor beta chains in this list originate from one sample, sequenced in a study of a mutant IDH1 vaccine in newly diagnosed glioma. Time point: week 5, during vaccination. The study gave 300 ug of mutant IDH1 20-mer peptide per vaccine dose, with topical imiquimod. Here immunoSEQ multiplex PCR was the method, and the copy in TCRdb shows in-frame clones only, minus some. This sample has about 54,000 clones, with around 81% found just once. For these receptors, no antigen is known. The sample consisted of PBMCs, taken from a glioma patient whose treatment included an IDH1 peptide vaccine. Every receptor here comes from a young man with glioma.

This chain joins TRBV10-3 and TRBJ2-7; D possibly corresponds to TRBD2 (5 bases). V was cut by 3 bases and J by 7 bases, with 19 bases left in between. The CDR3 is 15 amino acids. The V gene's germline CDR1 is ENHRY and CDR2 SYGVKD. The CDR3: CAISELGSPAGEQYF. In DNA, the CDR3 is TGTGCCATCAGTGAACTCGGCAGCCCGGCGGGTGAGCAGTACTTC.

The chain has TRBV2 and TRBJ2-7; D remains ambiguous. The V end was cut by 5 bases, the J end by 0 bases, with 17 bases between. This CDR3 contains 16 residues. Germline V CDR1 and CDR2: SNHLY, FYNNEI. DNA for the CDR3: TGTGCCAGCAGTATAACACCGACCGATCTCTCCTACGAGCAGTACTTC. It codes for CASSITPTDLSYEQYF.

This clone occurred once. The chain employs TRBV28 and TRBJ1-5; D remains ambiguous. CDR3 length equals 20 residues. Germline lookup yields CDR1 MDHEN and CDR2 SYDVKM. V was trimmed by 5 bases and J by 0 bases, leaving 26 bases between them. This chain's CDR3 is CASSLTRFAGDSYSNQPQHF. The DNA for the CDR3 is TGTGCCAGCAGTCTGACAAGGTTCGCGGGAGATTCCTATAGCAATCAGCCCCAGCATTTT.

The chain's CDR3 is CAWSSSTGGNSPLHF. CDR3 nucleotide sequence: TGTGCCTGGAGTTCCTCCACAGGGGGTAATTCACCCCTCCACTTT. This rearrangement joins TRBV30 to TRBJ1-6; 8 positions agree with TRBD1. The trim removed 2 bases at V and 6 bases at J, leaving 6 bases unmatched. The germline gives CDR1 GTSNPN, CDR2 SVGIG (reference sequence). The CDR3 sequence is 15 residues long.

The rearrangement joins TRBV5-5 to TRBJ1-4; no clear D. The CDR3 covers 15 residues. Between the trimmed V and J ends, which lost 3 bases and 0 bases, there was a span of 9 bases. Germline V lookup: CDR1 SGHKS, CDR2 YYEKEE (reference sequence). The CDR3 loop is CASSSGLATNEKLFF. CDR3 DNA: TGTGCCAGCAGCTCCGGACTGGCAACTAATGAAAAACTGTTTTTT.

The rearrangement uses TRBV19 and TRBJ2-3; D remains unclear. V dropped 5 bases and J dropped 0 bases, with 6 bases sitting between them. Per the germline V gene, CDR1 is LNHDA and CDR2 is SQIVND (reference sequence). The CDR3 consists of 13 residues. The CDR3 spells CASSVASTDTQYF. The CDR3 coding sequence is TGTGCCAGTAGTGTAGCTAGCACAGATACGCAGTATTTT.

The DNA of the CDR3 is TGTGCCAGTAGTCCCCGCCCGGGACAGGAGAATACTAACTATGGCTACACCTTC. Protein: CASSPRPGQENTNYGYTF. This chain connects TRBV19 to TRBJ1-2, with 8 bases matching TRBD1. The trim removed 5 bases at V and 0 bases at J, leaving 14 bases unmatched. Germline CDR1 reads LNHDA; CDR2 reads SQIVND (reference sequence). The CDR3 runs 18 residues.

The genes are TRBV7-6 and TRBJ1-3; D remains unclear. This CDR3 is built from 12 residues. Germline CDR1 and CDR2: SGHVS and FNYEAQ. Between the trimmed V and J ends, which lost 3 bases and 4 bases, there was a span of 4 bases. This CDR3 reads CASSLSGNTIYF. The CDR3 nucleotides are TGTGCCAGCAGCTTGAGCGGAAACACCATATATTTT.

The genes are TRBV2 and TRBJ2-5, with a tentative D call TRBD1 (5 bases). CDR1 and CDR2 (germline): SNHLY, FYNNEI. V lost 3 bases and J lost 4, with 21 bases in between. The CDR3 runs 17 residues. The CDR3 region has the DNA TGTGCCAGCAGTGACTTCGTCTGGGGCAGGGCGGTAGAGACCCAGTACTTC. The encoded protein is CASSDFVWGRAVETQYF.

This chain links TRBV6-1 with TRBJ2-1; TRBD1 aligns across 9 bases. Trimming cost V 8 bases and J 8 bases; bases outside gene matches: 4. CDR3 length: 12 amino acids. CDR1 and CDR2 (germline): MNHNS, SASEGT. The CDR3 sequence is CASRTGVDEQFF. Here the CDR3 DNA reads TGTGCCAGCCGGACAGGGGTGGATGAGCAGTTCTTC.

This sequence joins TRBV5-4 and TRBJ1-6; D uncertain. There are 12 residues in the CDR3. The ends were cut back, 0 bases at V and 11 bases at J, with 6 bases in the middle. Germline CDR1 reads SGHNT; CDR2 reads YYREEE (reference sequence). The CDR3 region has the DNA TGTGCCAGCAGCTTGGGTTTGGCACCCCTCCACTTT. Its translation is CASSLGLAPLHF.

The chain is built from TRBV29-1 and TRBJ1-2; tentative D call: TRBD1 (6 bases). The CDR3 sequence is 14 residues long. Looked up from germline, CDR1 is SQVTM and CDR2 is ANQGSEA. Trimming stripped 7 bases from V and 2 bases from J, with 17 bases between. The chain's CDR3 is CSAPGGQGNYGYTF. The CDR3 DNA reads as TGCAGCGCCCCCGGGGGGCAGGGGAACTATGGCTACACCTTC.

Concerning this clone: The junction departs from germline at one end; a sequencing error may be responsible. The chain employs TRBV30 and TRBJ2-3; the D is unclear. Germline V gene lookup returns CDR1 GTSNPN and CDR2 SVGIG (reference sequence). The CDR3 has 12 residues. Here the CDR3 DNA reads TGTGCCTGGAGTCCTTTGGGCTACGGCCTAAGTTTT. This encodes CAWSPLGYGLSF. Variable domain in full (rest from reference TRBV30 and TRBJ2-3): SQTIHQWPATLVQPVGSPLSLECTVEGTSNPNLYWYRQAAGRGLQLLFYSVGIGQISSEVPQNLSASRPQDRQFILSSKKLLLSDSGFYLCAWSPLGYGLSFGPGTRLTVL.

V and J are TRBV19 and TRBJ1-1; 7 nucleotides agree with TRBD1. V was pared by 7 bases and J by 1 base, with 9 bases of the junction left unmatched. CDR3 length: 15 residues. Per the germline V gene, CDR1 is LNHDA and CDR2 is SQIVND (reference sequence). The CDR3, as DNA: TGTGCCAGTACCTCGTGGGGACAGCGGAACACTGAAGCTTTCTTT. This translates into CASTSWGQRNTEAFF.

This clone came up a few times. V and J are TRBV19 and TRBJ1-5; the match to TRBD1 covers 7 bases. This CDR3 region has 15 residues. The germline V gene encodes CDR1 LNHDA and CDR2 SQIVND (reference sequence). V was clipped by 8 bases and J by 4 bases; unmatched bases: 11. The CDR3 DNA reads as TGTGCCAGTCACGGACAGGACGCGGGTAATCAGCCCCAGCATTTT. Amino acids: CASHGQDAGNQPQHF.

V gene TRBV12-5 combines with J gene TRBJ1-6; D is uncertain. Trimming stripped 5 bases from V and 5 bases from J, with 16 bases between. Germline V CDR1 and CDR2: LGHNT, FRNRAP. The CDR3 loop spans 16 amino acids. Written as DNA, the CDR3 is TGTGCTAGTGGTCCCCAGTGGAGCAAGAATAATTCACCCCTCCACTTT. Translating it yields CASGPQWSKNNSPLHF.

This chain joins TRBV6-6 and TRBJ2-1, with D perhaps TRBD1 or TRBD2 (5 bases each). The CDR3 has 13 amino acids. The V end lost 7 bases, the J end lost 8 bases, and 15 bases lay between the germline ends. Germline lookup yields CDR1 MNHNY and CDR2 SVGAGI (reference sequence). CDR3 sequence: CASNYMGVDEQFF. The CDR3 bases are TGTGCCAGCAACTACATGGGGGTTGATGAGCAGTTCTTC.

The chain joins TRBV5-8 to TRBJ1-5, with D hard to call. Germline CDR1 is SGHTS and CDR2 is YDEGEE. V was shortened by 1 base and J by 9 bases, with 11 bases between the two germline ends. This CDR3 is built from 13 residues. CDR3 sequence (DNA): TGTGCCAGCAGCTTGTGGTCGGACCTGCCCCAGCATTTT. Protein: CASSLWSDLPQHF.

The chain uses TRBV2 and TRBJ1-1; no firm D call. The ends were cut back, 7 bases at V and 10 bases at J, with 19 bases in the middle. This CDR3 comprises 13 residues. Per the germline V gene, CDR1 is SNHLY and CDR2 is FYNNEI. The CDR3 DNA sequence: TGTGCCAGCACGGACTTTTCGCAATCGGGAGCTTTCTTT. Protein sequence: CASTDFSQSGAFF.

The chain couples TRBV28 to TRBJ1-5, with TRBD1 identical over 7 bases. The CDR3 has 15 amino acids. Per the germline V gene, CDR1 is MDHEN and CDR2 is SYDVKM. V lost 5 bases, J lost 2 bases, and 6 bases stayed unmatched. The CDR3 DNA is TGTGCCAGCAGTCACAGGGGTAAAGGCAATCAGCCCCAGCATTTT. Protein product: CASSHRGKGNQPQHF.

The chain links TRBV6-1 to TRBJ1-2; no clear D. The CDR3 covers 16 residues. Germline assignment: CDR1 MNHNS and CDR2 SASEGT. The V and J ends lost 3 bases and 1 base respectively, with 15 bases between them. CDR3 nucleotides: TGTGCCAGCAGTGACCCCCCGACCGAGATTAACTATGGCTACACCTTC. Translated: CASSDPPTEINYGYTF.